These 22 T cell receptor beta chains share one sample of origin, sequenced in a study of blood T cell repertoires in COVID-19. Repertoires were generated with immunoSEQ multiplex PCR, while TCRdb's copy carries only in-frame clones and drops some. The data hold 55,000 to 75,000 clones, with more than 60% observed a single time. Material: peripheral blood. Source of these receptors: a man in his 60s with acute or convalescent COVID-19.

This sequence joins TRBV12-3 or TRBV12-4 and TRBJ2-5; D possibly corresponds to TRBD1 (6 bases). V gave up 3 bases and J gave up 4 bases, with 9 bases separating them. CDR3 length equals 13 residues. The CDR3 spells CASSFEGVETQYF. For the CDR3, the DNA is TGTGCCAGCAGTTTCGAGGGGGTAGAGACCCAGTACTTC.

This clone was counted once. The chain links TRBV10-3 to TRBJ1-1; no firm D call. Trimming pared 2 bases from V and 1 base from J, leaving 8 bases between. CDR3 length: 14 amino acids. From germline, CDR1 is ENHRY and CDR2 SYGVKD. As DNA, the CDR3 is TGTGCCATCAGTGAGGGAGTGTCGAACACTGAAGCTTTCTTT. It is translated as CAISEGVSNTEAFF.

The chain is built from TRBV6-5 and TRBJ1-2, with 11 bases matching TRBD1. The CDR3 consists of 15 residues. V lost 4 bases and J lost 8; bases outside the gene matches: 9. Germline V gene data show CDR1 as MNHEY and CDR2 as SVGAGI. The CDR3 DNA follows: TGTGCCAGCAGTTTTTGGGACAGGGGGGATCGGGGCTACACCTTC. Encoded protein: CASSFWDRGDRGYTF.

V usage is TRBV19 and J usage is TRBJ2-2; a possible D gene is TRBD2 (7 bases). The CDR3 extends over 17 amino acids. V gave up 2 bases and J gave up 5 bases, with 18 bases separating them. Per the germline V gene, CDR1 is LNHDA and CDR2 is SQIVND (reference sequence). Here the CDR3 DNA reads TGTGCCAGTAGTATAAACGCGGGGGCAGGGGAAACCGGGGAGCTGTTTTTT. Translation: CASSINAGAGETGELFF.

The chain uses TRBV11-3 and TRBJ1-1; the match to TRBD1 covers 8 bases. Germline V gene lookup returns CDR1 SGHNT and CDR2 YENEEA. This CDR3 is 16 amino acids long. The trim removed 1 base at V and 2 bases at J, leaving 6 bases unmatched. The CDR3 loop reads CASSLGPTGVNTEAFF. The CDR3 region has the DNA TGTGCCAGCAGCTTAGGCCCGACAGGGGTTAACACTGAAGCTTTCTTT.

V gene TRBV15 combines with J gene TRBJ1-3, with D perhaps TRBD1 (6 bases). The CDR3 is made up of 15 amino acids. The V and J ends lost 2 bases and 0 bases respectively, with 8 bases between them. Germline V gene data show CDR1 as LNHNV and CDR2 as YYDKDF (reference sequence). The CDR3 here is CATSRTGNSGNTIYF. The CDR3 nucleotides are TGTGCCACCAGCAGAACAGGGAACTCTGGAAACACCATATATTTT.

The genes are TRBV5-4 and TRBJ2-7, with a tentative D call TRBD2 (5 bases). This CDR3 is built from 13 residues. V lost 0 bases, J lost 4 bases, and 8 bases lay in between. From germline, CDR1 is SGHNT and CDR2 YYREEE (reference sequence). CDR3 bases: TGTGCCAGCAGCTTGGCCGAGGGATACGAGCAGTACTTC. Amino acids: CASSLAEGYEQYF.

The rearrangement uses TRBV6-4 and TRBJ1-4; maybe TRBD1 (6 bases). CDR1 and CDR2 (germline): MRHNA, SNTAGT. V was cut by 6 bases and J by 4 bases, with 21 bases left in between. This CDR3 contains 17 residues. CDR3 DNA: TGTGCCAGCAGACTGGGACATGGCTCATTCCTTAATGAAAAACTGTTTTTT. The encoded protein is CASRLGHGSFLNEKLFF.

The chain has TRBV18 and TRBJ2-3; D call uncertain. Looked up from germline, CDR1 is KGHSH and CDR2 is LQKENI. CDR3 length: 14 residues. V lost 5 bases and J 1 base, leaving 10 bases between the germline ends. CDR3 region: CASSSLDGTDTQYF. CDR3 nucleotide sequence: TGTGCCAGCTCAAGCCTAGACGGCACAGATACGCAGTATTTT. The complete variable domain, with remaining parts taken from reference TRBV18 and TRBJ2-3, reads NAGVMQNPRHLVRRRGQEARLRCSPMKGHSHVYWYRQLPEEGLKFMVYLQKENIIDESGMPKERFSAEFPKEGPSILRIQQVVRGDSAAYFCASSSLDGTDTQYFGPGTRLTVL.

The chain links TRBV21-1 to TRBJ1-5; the tabulated D call, TRBD1, remains unverified against the DNA. TRBV21-1 is an annotated pseudogene. The CDR3 sequence is 18 residues long. In nucleotides, the CDR3 is TGTGCCAGCAGCTCACCGGGACAGGGGATTGATAGCAATCAGCCCCAGCATTTT. Translation: CASSSPGQGIDSNQPQHF.

The chain is built from TRBV20-1 and TRBJ2-3, with 10 nucleotides matching TRBD2. V lost 3 bases, J lost 2 bases, and 11 bases stayed unmatched. Per germline, CDR1 DFQATT and CDR2 SNEGSKA (reference sequence). This CDR3 has 17 amino acids. DNA of the CDR3: TGCAGTGCTAGTGGGGACCTAGCGGGGGTGAACACAGATACGCAGTATTTT. Its protein is CSASGDLAGVNTDTQYF.

DNA for the CDR3: TGCGCCAGCAGCACTCCTCAGGGATACCGGGAGCTGTTTTTT. Translating gives CASSTPQGYRELFF. V and J are TRBV5-1 and TRBJ2-2; D is perhaps TRBD1 (5 bases). Trimming shortened V by 4 bases and J by 9 bases, and 16 bases separated the two germline ends. Germline V gives CDR1 SGHRS, CDR2 YFSETQ. This CDR3 is 14 amino acids long.

The chain is built from TRBV15 and TRBJ2-1; maybe TRBD2 (6 bases). Germline CDR1 LNHNV, CDR2 YYDKDF (reference sequence). This CDR3 spans 14 amino acids. The V end was cut by 3 bases, the J end by 2 bases, with 8 bases between. Written as DNA, the CDR3 is TGTGCCACCAGCAGGGGAGGCACCTACAATGAGCAGTTCTTC. Translating gives CATSRGGTYNEQFF.

This chain connects TRBV5-5 to TRBJ1-5; D ambiguous. This CDR3 contains 15 residues. Between the trimmed V and J ends, which lost 4 bases and 6 bases, there was a span of 17 bases. Germline V lookup: CDR1 SGHKS, CDR2 YYEKEE (reference sequence). The chain's CDR3 is CASSLGVTEVQPQHF. The CDR3 DNA is TGTGCCAGCAGCCTAGGTGTGACTGAGGTTCAGCCCCAGCATTTT.

This chain joins TRBV10-3 and TRBJ2-1; D unresolved. V lost 8 bases and J 5 bases, leaving 10 bases between the germline ends. The CDR3 has 12 residues. Looked up from germline, CDR1 is ENHRY and CDR2 is SYGVKD. The CDR3 here is CAIAAHDNEQFF. In DNA form, the CDR3 reads TGTGCCATCGCGGCCCACGACAATGAGCAGTTCTTC.

This chain uses TRBV19 with TRBJ2-3; TRBD2 agrees at 8 bases. The V gene's germline CDR1 is LNHDA and CDR2 SQIVND (reference sequence). This CDR3 contains 14 residues. V was pared by 7 bases and J by 6 bases, with 9 bases of the junction left unmatched. The CDR3 nucleotides read TGTGCCAGTACTAAAGCGGGAGCATTGGATACGCAGTATTTT. Protein sequence: CASTKAGALDTQYF. The full variable domain, completed using reference TRBV19 and TRBJ2-3, is DGGITQSPKYLFRKEGQNVTLSCEQNLNHDAMYWYRQDPGQGLRLIYYSQIVNDFQKGDIAEGYSVSREKKESFPLTVTSAQKNPTAFYLCASTKAGALDTQYFGPGTRLTVL.

In this sample, this clone turned up a few times. The chain couples TRBV18 to TRBJ2-1; 12 bases align to TRBD2. The CDR3 is 14 residues long. Trimming took 5 bases from V and 9 from J; bases not matched to a gene: 5. The germline V gene has CDR1 KGHSH and CDR2 LQKENI. The CDR3 is CASSERTSGVEQFF. For the CDR3, the DNA is TGTGCCAGCTCAGAGCGGACTAGCGGGGTTGAGCAGTTCTTC.

This clone has just a few counts. The rearrangement joins TRBV10-3 to TRBJ1-3; D call uncertain. Trimming shortened V by 5 bases and J by 4 bases, and 6 bases separated the two germline ends. Germline V lookup: CDR1 ENHRY, CDR2 SYGVKD. The CDR3 covers 12 residues. CDR3 sequence: CAISNRGNTIYF. The CDR3 nucleotides are TGTGCCATCAGTAACAGAGGAAACACCATATATTTT.

This clone was seen a few times. V and J are TRBV10-1 and TRBJ2-7; D remains unclear. The germline V and J ends were trimmed by 8 bases and 2 bases, with 22 bases remaining between them. Germline loops: CDR1 WNHNN, CDR2 SYGVQD (reference sequence). The CDR3 is 16 residues long. The CDR3, as DNA: TGCGCCAGCCTAAGAAGACATACGTATGAAACCTACGAGCAGTACGTC. Its protein is CASLRRHTYETYEQYV.

V gene TRBV15 combines with J gene TRBJ1-1; 9 bases agree with TRBD1. V lost 0 bases to trimming and J lost 4 bases; unmatched junction nucleotides: 6. The CDR3 sequence is 16 residues long. CDR1 is LNHNV, CDR2 YYDKDF, per germline (reference sequence). CDR3 DNA sequence: TGTGCCACCAGCAGAGACGGGGGACAGGGAATCACTGAAGCTTTCTTT. Translated, it gives CATSRDGGQGITEAFF.

This clone is labeled medium-sized. The rearrangement uses TRBV21-1 and TRBJ1-2; the D call of TRBD1 is as the table states it, not checked on the DNA. TRBV21-1 is a pseudogene locus. The CDR3 extends over 12 amino acids. The CDR3 loop reads CASSKGQGGYTF. CDR3 coding DNA: TGTGCCAGCAGCAAAGGACAGGGTGGCTACACCTTC.

V and J are TRBV5-6 and TRBJ1-4; possible D gene TRBD1, 6 bases. From germline, CDR1 is SGHDT and CDR2 YYEEEE. This CDR3 region has 12 residues. Trimming cost V 4 bases and J 8 bases, with 9 bases left between them. CDR3 bases: TGTGCCAGCAGCCTTACAGGGGAAAAACTGTTTTTT. Protein product: CASSLTGEKLFF.